This T cell receptor beta chain is from a study of shared clonotypes between healthy human individuals. Study-wide background: Donors consisted of two women and a few men between 18 and 49.

Selected positively for CCR7 and CD45RO-negative, naive CD8 cells excluded terminally differentiated effector memory CD45RA+ cells. CDR1 LGHNA and CDR2 YSLEER come from the germline V gene. CDR3 length: 15 amino acids. V was pared by 0 bases and J by 3 bases, with 6 bases between. Authors' methods: With immunoSEQ giving junction-only sequences and no quality scores, filtering differed. Sequenced by immunoSEQ multiplex PCR; TCRdb stores in-frame clones only, minus some. Clonal size and the V and J genes are those of that table, whereas D and trimming came from the DNA. Of about 1.9 million clones listed, 80% to 95% are singletons. General study findings and limits: Blood was the sole source, and tissue repertoires probably differ. Measured sharing among donors was expected to vary with sequencing depth.

Comments on this clone: Its antigen is not known.

The rearrangement uses TRBV4-3 and TRBJ2-6; no firm D call. The specimen sequenced was naive CD8+ T cells from PBMCs. The sequence was obtained from a man in his late teens or twenties in good health. Some clones in this sample may be carry-over from other donors' samples. The CDR3 coding sequence is TGCGCCAGCAGCCAAGAGGGCGGTGGGGCCAACGTCCTGACTTTC. This encodes CASSQEGGGANVLTF.